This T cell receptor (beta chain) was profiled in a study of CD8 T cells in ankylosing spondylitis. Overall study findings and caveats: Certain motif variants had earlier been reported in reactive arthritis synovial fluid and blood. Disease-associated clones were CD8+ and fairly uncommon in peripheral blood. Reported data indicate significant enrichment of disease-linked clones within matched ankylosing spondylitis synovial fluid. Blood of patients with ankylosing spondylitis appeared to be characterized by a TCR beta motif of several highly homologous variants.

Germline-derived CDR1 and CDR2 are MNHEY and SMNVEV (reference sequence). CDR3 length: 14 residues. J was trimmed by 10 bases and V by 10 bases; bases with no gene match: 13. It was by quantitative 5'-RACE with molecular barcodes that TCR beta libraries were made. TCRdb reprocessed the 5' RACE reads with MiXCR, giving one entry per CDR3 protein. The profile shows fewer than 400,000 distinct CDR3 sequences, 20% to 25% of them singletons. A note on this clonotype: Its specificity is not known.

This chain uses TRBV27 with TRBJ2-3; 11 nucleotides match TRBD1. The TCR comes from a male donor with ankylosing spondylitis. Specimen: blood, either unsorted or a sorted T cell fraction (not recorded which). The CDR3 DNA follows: TGTGCCACCGGACAGGGGGCAACCCGATACGCGCAGTATTTT. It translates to CATGQGATRYAQYF.